Listed below are T cell receptor beta chains from one sample, sequenced in a study of cytomegalovirus exposure and HLA in healthy donors. Generated by immunoSEQ multiplex PCR, the TCRdb table keeps only in-frame clones and is missing some. The sample includes approximately 150,000 clones, over 75% of them seen just once. The specimen was PBMCs. The receptors derive from a woman in her 30s in good health and CMV-seronegative. The CDR3 runs from the conserved cysteine through the conserved F or W. A D gene is named only where the DNA matches it firmly. Clone size is shown for a subset of rows, as once, few, many or a class of expanded clone.

j_gene	abundance	d_gene	v_gene	len	CDR3aa	CDR3nt
TRBJ1-3	NA	NA	TRBV5-6	14	CASSQTGYGNTIYF	TGTGCCAGCAGTCAAACAGGGTACGGAAACACCATATATTTT
TRBJ2-6	NA	NA	TRBV7-8	19	CASSLYGVVRDSGANVLTF	TGTGCCAGCAGCTTATATGGGGTGGTTCGGGACTCTGGGGCCAACGTCCTGACTTTC
TRBJ2-3	few	TRBD2	TRBV4-3	19	CASSQFTTGLAGGPDTQYF	TGCGCCAGCAGCCAATTTACCACGGGACTAGCGGGGGGGCCAGATACGCAGTATTTT
TRBJ1-4	NA	NA	TRBV11-2	14	CASSLGPRGEKLFF	TGTGCCAGCAGCTTAGGGCCTCGGGGAGAAAAACTGTTTTTT
TRBJ2-1	NA	TRBD2	TRBV4-3	16	CASSQDPGGEYNEQFF	TGCGCCAGCAGCCAAGATCCCGGGGGGGAATACAATGAGCAGTTCTTC
TRBJ1-5	NA	NA	TRBV21-1	17	CASSTPWRGVVDQPQHF	TGTGCCAGCAGCACCCCTTGGAGGGGTGTGGTCGATCAGCCCCAGCATTTT
TRBJ2-3	NA	TRBD1	TRBV29-1	14	CSIERDRGPDTQYF	TGCAGCATTGAAAGAGACAGGGGGCCCGATACGCAGTATTTT
TRBJ2-6	NA	NA	TRBV30	15	CAWSERISGANVLTF	TGTGCCTGGAGTGAGAGGATCTCTGGGGCCAACGTCCTGACTTTC
TRBJ1-6	NA	TRBD1	TRBV4-3	14	CASSQGQGGSPLHF	TGCGCCAGCAGTCAGGGACAGGGAGGTTCACCCCTCCACTTT
TRBJ2-7	few	NA	TRBV21-1	15	CASSKSGPDTYEQYF	TGTGCCAGCAGCAAATCTGGGCCCGACACCTACGAGCAGTACTTC
TRBJ2-5	NA	NA	TRBV7-8	13	CASSLARVETQYF	TGTGCCAGCAGCTTAGCGCGGGTAGAGACCCAGTACTTC
TRBJ2-7	NA	NA	TRBV29-1	12	CSVFGGGNEQYF	TGCAGCGTTTTTGGCGGTGGAAACGAGCAGTACTTC
TRBJ1-4	NA	TRBD1	TRBV14	15	CASSRRQGAGEKLFF	TGTGCCAGCAGCCGGAGACAGGGGGCAGGGGAAAAACTGTTTTTT
TRBJ2-2	once	NA	TRBV10-1	14	CASSRLQGTGELFF	TGCGCCAGCAGCCGACTTCAGGGGACCGGGGAGCTGTTTTTT
TRBJ2-7	NA	NA	TRBV9	13	CASSVEAGAEQYF	TGTGCCAGCAGCGTAGAGGCAGGCGCCGAGCAGTACTTC
TRBJ1-1	NA	TRBD1	TRBV13	13	CASSADRDTEAFF	TGTGCCAGCAGCGCGGACAGGGACACTGAAGCTTTCTTT
TRBJ2-7	once	TRBD2	TRBV11-2	16	CASTPRLAHSLYEQYF	TGTGCCAGCACCCCTAGACTAGCCCACTCCCTCTACGAGCAGTACTTC